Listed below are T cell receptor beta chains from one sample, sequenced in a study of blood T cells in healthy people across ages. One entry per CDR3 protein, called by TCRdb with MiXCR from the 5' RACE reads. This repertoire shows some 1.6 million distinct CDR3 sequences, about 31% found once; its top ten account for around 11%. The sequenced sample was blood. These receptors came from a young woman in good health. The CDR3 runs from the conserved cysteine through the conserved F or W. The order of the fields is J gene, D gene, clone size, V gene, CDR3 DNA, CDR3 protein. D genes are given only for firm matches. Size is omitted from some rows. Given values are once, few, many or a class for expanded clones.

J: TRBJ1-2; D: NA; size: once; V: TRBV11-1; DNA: TGTGCCAGCAGCTTATCCCTTGACGGGGGCTACACCTTC; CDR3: CASSLSLDGGYTF
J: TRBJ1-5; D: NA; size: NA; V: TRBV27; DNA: TGTGCCAGCAGCTCCATTGGGGCTGCCAATCAGCCCCAGCATTTT; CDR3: CASSSIGAANQPQHF
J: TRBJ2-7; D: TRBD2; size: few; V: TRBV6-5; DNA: TGTGCCAGCAGGCCTGTGACTAGCGGGAGCTACGAGCGGTACTTC; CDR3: CASRPVTSGSYERYF
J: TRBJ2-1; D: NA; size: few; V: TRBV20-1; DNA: TGCAGTGCTGCTATTTCCGATTACAATGAGCAGTTCTTC; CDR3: CSAAISDYNEQFF
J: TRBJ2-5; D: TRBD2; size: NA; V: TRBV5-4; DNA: TGTGCCAGCACTATGGGGCTAGCGGGGGCCCGGTCGGACCAGTACTTC; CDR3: CASTMGLAGARSDQYF
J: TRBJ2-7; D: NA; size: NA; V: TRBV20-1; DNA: TGCAGTGCTAGAACCCCCTATCAGGGGGGAAGCAACGAGCAGTACTTC; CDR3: CSARTPYQGGSNEQYF
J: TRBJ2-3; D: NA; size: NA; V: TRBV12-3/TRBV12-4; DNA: TGTGCCAGCAGTTTCGCCTCACTGGATGCGCAGTATTTT; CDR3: CASSFASLDAQYF
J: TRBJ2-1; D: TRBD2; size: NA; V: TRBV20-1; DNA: TGCAGTGCTAGACCTGGACTAGCGGGATGGGTGTTCTTC; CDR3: CSARPGLAGWVFF
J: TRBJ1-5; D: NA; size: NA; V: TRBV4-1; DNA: TGCGCCAGCAGCCAAGAGGGACACCGGAGCCAAAGTCAGCCCCAGCATTTT; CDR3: CASSQEGHRSQSQPQHF
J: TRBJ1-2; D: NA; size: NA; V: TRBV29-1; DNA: TGCAGCGTTGAAGATCCCTCCAACAGGGAGGGTATGTATGGCTACACCTTC; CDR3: CSVEDPSNREGMYGYTF
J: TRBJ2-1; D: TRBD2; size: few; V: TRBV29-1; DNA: TGCAGCGTTGGTGGTAGCGGGAGGACTGAGCAGTTCTTC; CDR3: CSVGGSGRTEQFF